A single sample gave rise to the 14 T cell receptor beta chains below, sequenced in a study of T cell responses to AZD1222 COVID-19 vaccine. Some clones are missing from TCRdb's copy, which holds only in-frame ones; the method was immunoSEQ multiplex PCR. The profile shows about 100,000 clones, around nine tenths of them singletons. The material sequenced was peripheral blood, taken on day 0 of AZD1222 vaccination. Source of these receptors: an adult in good health.

The chain's CDR3 is CASSYRTGWLEAFF. In nucleotides, the CDR3 is TGTGCCAGCTCTTACCGAACAGGGTGGCTTGAAGCTTTCTTT. The rearrangement uses TRBV2 and TRBJ1-1; tentatively, D is TRBD1 (6 bases). Per germline, CDR1 SNHLY and CDR2 FYNNEI. This CDR3 comprises 14 residues. Trimming removed 8 bases from V and 7 bases from J, with 20 bases in between. Full variable domain (rest looked up from reference TRBV2 and TRBJ1-1): EPEVTQTPSHQVTQMGQEVILRCVPISNHLYFYWYRQILGQKVEFLVSFYNNEISEKSEIFDDQFSVERPDGSNFTLKIRSTKLEDSAMYFCASSYRTGWLEAFFGQGTRLTVV.

Only one count was recorded for this clone. The chain is built from TRBV18 and TRBJ2-7, with TRBD2 identical over 10 bases. CDR1 and CDR2 (germline): KGHSH, LQKENI. This CDR3 comprises 14 residues. V was clipped by 6 bases and J by 3 bases; unmatched bases: 5. This chain's CDR3 is CASSPASGGYEQYF. As DNA, the CDR3 is TGTGCCAGCTCCCCCGCTAGCGGGGGCTACGAGCAGTACTTC. Combining the CDR3 with reference TRBV18 and TRBJ2-7 gives the whole variable domain NAGVMQNPRHLVRRRGQEARLRCSPMKGHSHVYWYRQLPEEGLKFMVYLQKENIIDESGMPKERFSAEFPKEGPSILRIQQVVRGDSAAYFCASSPASGGYEQYFGPGTRLTVT.

The CDR3 loop is CASSPEGQYYGYTF. CDR3 DNA sequence: TGTGCCAGCAGCCCGGAGGGACAGTACTATGGCTACACCTTC. J is TRBJ1-2 and V is TRBV7-8, with 7 bases that match TRBD1. The CDR3 is 14 amino acids. The trim removed 5 bases at V and 3 bases at J, leaving 6 bases unmatched. Germline V lookup: CDR1 SGHVS, CDR2 FQNEAQ. Using reference TRBV7-8 and TRBJ1-2 for the parts outside the CDR3, the full variable domain is GAGVSQSPRYKVAKRGQDVALRCDPISGHVSLFWYQQALGQGPEFLTYFQNEAQLDKSGLPSDRFFAERPEGSVSTLKIQRTQQEDSAVYLCASSPEGQYYGYTFGSGTRLTVV.

The chain combines TRBV6-2 or TRBV6-3 with TRBJ1-2; D might be TRBD1 (5 bases). This CDR3 comprises 14 residues. Germline V gene lookup returns CDR1 MNHEY and CDR2 SVGEGT. Trimming removed 2 bases at V and 2 bases at J, with 9 bases between. CDR3: CASSYGTENYGYTF. CDR3 DNA sequence: TGTGCCAGCAGTTACGGGACTGAAAACTATGGCTACACCTTC.

The V call is TRBV28, the J call TRBJ1-5; D may be TRBD1 (6 bases). The CDR3 spans 14 residues. Trimming shortened V by 6 bases and J by 7 bases, and 16 bases separated the two germline ends. The germline CDR1 and CDR2 sequences are MDHEN and SYDVKM. The CDR3 region is CASSFGGANQPQHF. The CDR3 nucleotides read TGTGCCAGCAGCTTCGGGGGGGCTAACCAGCCCCAGCATTTT. The variable domain in full, completed from reference TRBV28 and TRBJ1-5, reads DVKVTQSSRYLVKRTGEKVFLECVQDMDHENMFWYRQDPGLGLRLIYFSYDVKMKEKGDIPEGYSVSREKKERFSLILESASTNQTSMYLCASSFGGANQPQHFGDGTRLSIL.

A single count supports this clone. The rearrangement links TRBV10-3 to TRBJ2-1; D ambiguous. Between the trimmed V and J ends, which lost 2 bases and 8 bases, there was a span of 13 bases. The length of the CDR3 is 14 residues. The germline CDR1 and CDR2 sequences are ENHRY and SYGVKD. CDR3 residues: CAISEPHRADEQFF. DNA for the CDR3: TGTGCCATCAGTGAGCCCCATCGGGCGGATGAGCAGTTCTTC.

CDR3 region: CASSQDWGGLETQYF. CDR3 in DNA: TGTGCCAGCAGCCAAGATTGGGGGGGACTAGAGACCCAGTACTTC. The rearrangement joins TRBV4-2 to TRBJ2-5; 7 bases line up with TRBD2. V was clipped by 0 bases and J by 4 bases; unmatched bases: 5. Germline CDR1 reads LGHNA; CDR2 reads YNFKEQ. The length of the CDR3 is 15 residues.

The V call is TRBV29-1, the J call TRBJ1-2, with D unclear. V lost 4 bases, J lost 8 bases, and 14 bases lay in between. The CDR3 spans 12 residues. The germline V gene encodes CDR1 SQVTM and CDR2 ANQGSEA. The CDR3 bases are TGCAGCGTTGTCGCTACTCATCTAGGCTACACCTTC. It specifies CSVVATHLGYTF. The whole variable domain, filled in from reference TRBV29-1 and TRBJ1-2, reads SAVISQKPSRDICQRGTSLTIQCQVDSQVTMMFWYRQQPGQSLTLIATANQGSEATYESGFVIDKFPISRPNLTFSTLTVSNMSPEDSSIYLCSVVATHLGYTFGSGTRLTVV.

The V and J genes are TRBV7-8 and TRBJ2-1; D is undetermined. CDR1 SGHVS and CDR2 FQNEAQ come from the germline V gene. V lost 5 bases and J 8 bases, leaving 7 bases between the germline ends. This CDR3 is built from 11 residues. This CDR3 is CASSHSDEQFF. The CDR3 DNA sequence: TGTGCCAGCAGCCACAGTGATGAGCAGTTCTTC.

V gene TRBV30 combines with J gene TRBJ1-2; 8 bases match TRBD1. V trimming: 5 bases; J trimming: 4 bases; junction bases outside the gene matches: 3. CDR1 and CDR2 (germline): GTSNPN, SVGIG (reference sequence). The CDR3 totals 12 residues. CDR3 coding DNA: TGTGCCTGGGGGGACAGGTCCTATGGCTACACCTTC. This sequence encodes CAWGDRSYGYTF.

The chain links TRBV19 to TRBJ1-5; D uncertain. Trimming shortened V by 2 bases and J by 3 bases, and 11 bases separated the two germline ends. The CDR3 spans 15 residues. Looked up from germline, CDR1 is LNHDA and CDR2 is SQIVND (reference sequence). CDR3 amino acids: CASSILAGYNQPQHF. The CDR3 DNA is TGTGCCAGTAGTATATTGGCCGGGTACAATCAGCCCCAGCATTTT.

This rearrangement joins TRBV12-3 or TRBV12-4 to TRBJ1-1; D possibly corresponds to TRBD1 (5 bases). With 2 bases removed from V and 10 bases from J, the gap between germline ends came to 11 bases. This CDR3 has 12 residues. The CDR3 reads CASSLRGVRAFF. The CDR3 DNA is TGTGCCAGCAGTTTAAGGGGAGTTAGAGCTTTCTTT.

The chain couples TRBV12-3 or TRBV12-4 to TRBJ1-1; D not certain. The CDR3 is made up of 12 amino acids. Trimming pared 8 bases from V and 5 bases from J, leaving 12 bases between. CDR3 loop: CASGPAGTEAFF. The CDR3, as DNA: TGTGCCAGCGGCCCGGCGGGGACTGAAGCTTTCTTT.

The rearrangement uses TRBV19 and TRBJ1-1; TRBD1 aligns across 8 bases. The germline CDR1 and CDR2 sequences are LNHDA and SQIVND (reference sequence). The junction had 7 bases not matched to a gene; V was cut back by 0 bases and J by 7 bases. The CDR3 has 15 amino acids. The CDR3 spells CASSIDRRGLSEAFF. DNA for the CDR3: TGTGCCAGTAGTATAGATCGCAGGGGGCTGAGTGAAGCTTTCTTT.